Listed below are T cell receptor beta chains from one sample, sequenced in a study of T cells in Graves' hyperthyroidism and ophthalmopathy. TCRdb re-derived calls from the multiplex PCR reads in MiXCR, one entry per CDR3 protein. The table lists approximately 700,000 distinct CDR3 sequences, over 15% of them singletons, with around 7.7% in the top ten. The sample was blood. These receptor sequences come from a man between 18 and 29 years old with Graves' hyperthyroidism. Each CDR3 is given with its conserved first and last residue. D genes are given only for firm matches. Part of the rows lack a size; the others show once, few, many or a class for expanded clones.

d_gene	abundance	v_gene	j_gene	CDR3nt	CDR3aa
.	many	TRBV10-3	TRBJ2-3	TGTGCCATCCTCGGTGAGAGCACAGATACGCAGTATTTT	CAILGESTDTQYF
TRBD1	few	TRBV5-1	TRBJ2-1	TGCGCCAGCAACCAACAGGGGAATGAGCAGTTCTTC	CASNQQGNEQFF
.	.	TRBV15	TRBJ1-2	TGTGCCACCAGCAGCGACCGGAACTATGGCTACACCTTC	CATSSDRNYGYTF
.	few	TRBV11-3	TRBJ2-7	TGTGCCAGCAGCTCTCTAGTCTCCTACGAGCAGTACTTC	CASSSLVSYEQYF
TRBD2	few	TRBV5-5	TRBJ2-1	TGTGCCAGCAGCTTGTTAGCGGGAGGGCCGGGCTCCTACAATGAGCAGTTCTTC	CASSLLAGGPGSYNEQFF
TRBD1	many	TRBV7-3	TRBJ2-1	TGTGCCAGCAGCCCGCCGGGACAGGGTAACAATGAGCAGTTCTTC	CASSPPGQGNNEQFF
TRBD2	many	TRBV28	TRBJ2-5	TGTGCCAGCAGTTTACTTGGAAAGGGAGGGCAAGAGACCCAGTACTTC	CASSLLGKGGQETQYF
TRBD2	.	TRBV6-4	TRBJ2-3	TGTGCCAGCAGCCCACTAGCGGGGCGCACAGATACGCAGTATTTT	CASSPLAGRTDTQYF
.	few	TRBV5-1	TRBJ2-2	TGCGCCAGCACCCTACGTCCAGGGACGAACACCGGGGAGCTGTTTTTT	CASTLRPGTNTGELFF
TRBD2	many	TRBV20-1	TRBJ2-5	TGCAGTGTCCCAGCGGGAGGGCCCAAAGAGACCCAGTACTTC	CSVPAGGPKETQYF
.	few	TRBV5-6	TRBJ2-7	TGTGCCAGCAGCCGCCGGAGTATCGGGGCCCAGGACGAGCAGTACTTC	CASSRRSIGAQDEQYF
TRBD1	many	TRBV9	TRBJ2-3	TGTGCCAGCAGTTTTCAGGGGGCAGCAGATACGCAGTATTTT	CASSFQGAADTQYF
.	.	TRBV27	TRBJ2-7	TGTGCCAGCAGTTTAGAGGACCTGAGCGAGCAGTACTTC	CASSLEDLSEQYF
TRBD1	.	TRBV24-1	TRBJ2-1	TGTGCCACCAGTGCGTGGGACAGGGGGAACAATGAGCAGTTCTTC	CATSAWDRGNNEQFF
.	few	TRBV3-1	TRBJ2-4	TGTGCCAGCAGCCAATCAACCGAGGACATTCAGTACTTC	CASSQSTEDIQYF
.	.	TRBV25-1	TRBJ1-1	TGTGCCAGCAGTGAATCGGGACATGGCAGGGCTGCTTTCTTT	CASSESGHGRAAFF
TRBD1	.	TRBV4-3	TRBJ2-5	TGCGCCAGCAGCCAAAGACAGGGGGCAAGGGAGACCCAGTACTTC	CASSQRQGARETQYF
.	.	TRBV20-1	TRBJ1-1	TGCAGTGCTAGATTTGGGGCCACGGACACTGAAGCTTTCTTT	CSARFGATDTEAFF
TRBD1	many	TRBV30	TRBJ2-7	TGTGCCTGGACCACCGGGACAGGGGGCGTGGAGCAGTACTTC	CAWTTGTGGVEQYF
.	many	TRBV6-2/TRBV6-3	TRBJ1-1	TGTGCAGCCTACCAGGAAATTGGCACTGAAGCTTTCTTT	CAAYQEIGTEAFF
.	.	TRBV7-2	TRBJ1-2	TGTGCCAGCACCCACACTAACTATGGCTACACCTTC	CASTHTNYGYTF
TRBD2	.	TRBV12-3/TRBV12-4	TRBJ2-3	TGTGCCGGCAGTTTAACTAGCGGGGGCACAGATACGCAGTATTTT	CAGSLTSGGTDTQYF
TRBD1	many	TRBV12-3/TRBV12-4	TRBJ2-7	TGTGCCAGCAGTTTGGACAGGGGGGGCGAGCAGTACTTC	CASSLDRGGEQYF
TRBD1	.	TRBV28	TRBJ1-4	TGTGCCAGCAGTACCGGACAGGGCTGGGCAACTAATGAAAAACTGTTTTTT	CASSTGQGWATNEKLFF
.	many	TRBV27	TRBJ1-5	TGTGCCAGCAGTTTATCGAGCAGAGTCAATCAGCCCCAGCATTTT	CASSLSSRVNQPQHF
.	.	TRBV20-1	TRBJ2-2	TGCAGTGCCGTGGTTGGGAACACCGGGGAGCTGTTTTTT	CSAVVGNTGELFF
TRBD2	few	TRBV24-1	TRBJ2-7	TGTGCCACCAGTGAGGTAGCGGGAGGGCCGTACGAGCAGTACTTC	CATSEVAGGPYEQYF
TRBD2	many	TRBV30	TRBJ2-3	TGTGCCTGGAGTCCGGGACTAAGCACAGATACGCAGTATTTT	CAWSPGLSTDTQYF
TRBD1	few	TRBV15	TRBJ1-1	TGTGCCACCAGCCCTCGGGACAGGGTACGTACTGAAGCTTTCTTT	CATSPRDRVRTEAFF
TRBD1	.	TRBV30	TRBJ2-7	TGTGCCTGGAGTTGGGGGACAGGTTTGTACGAGCAGTACTTC	CAWSWGTGLYEQYF
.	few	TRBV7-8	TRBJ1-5	TGTGCCAGCAGCTCGTTCATCCCATCTGGCAATCAGCCCCAGCATTTT	CASSSFIPSGNQPQHF
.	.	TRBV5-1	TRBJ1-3	TGCGCCAGCAGCTTTGGACAAACCATAGATGGAAACACCATATATTTT	CASSFGQTIDGNTIYF
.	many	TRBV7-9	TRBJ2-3	TGTGCCAGCAGCTTAGTGGTCAGGGGATTTGCAGATACGCAGTATTTT	CASSLVVRGFADTQYF
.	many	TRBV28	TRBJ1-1	TGTGCCAGCAGTTTATTACCAGTCCAGGACACTGAAGCTTTCTTT	CASSLLPVQDTEAFF
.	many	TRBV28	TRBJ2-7	TGTGCCAGCAGACGCCAGGGAACGGGCGAGCAGTACTTC	CASRRQGTGEQYF